The rows below give T cell receptor beta chains drawn from one sample of a study of OX40 agonist ivuxolimab in advanced cancers. Data came from immunoSEQ multiplex PCR; TCRdb stores just in-frame clones and leaves some out. The data contain tens of thousands of clones, approximately 90% of them seen just once; the ten biggest clones take up around 9.9%. Sequences were derived from CD4+ or CD8+ T cells sorted from blood, sampled in a trial of the OX40 agonist ivuxolimab. The receptors originated from an adult with an advanced solid tumor such as melanoma, head and neck, liver or kidney cancer. The CDR3 runs from the conserved cysteine through the conserved F or W. D genes are given only for firm matches. Size tells how often a clone was seen (once, few, many) or the class of an expanded clone, and some rows leave it out.

v_gene	d_gene	j_gene	abundance	CDR3aa	CDR3nt
TRBV9	TRBD1	TRBJ1-2	medium-sized	CASSVGQGANYGYTF	TGTGCCAGCAGCGTAGGACAGGGGGCTAACTATGGCTACACCTTC
TRBV9	TRBD1	TRBJ2-2	-	CASSDNRQGLEAGELFF	TGTGCCAGCAGCGACAACAGACAGGGATTGGAGGCCGGGGAGCTGTTTTTT
TRBV4-1	-	TRBJ2-7	many	CASSQNSVYYEQYF	TGCGCCAGCAGCCAAAATTCCGTCTACTACGAGCAGTACTTC
TRBV19	-	TRBJ2-1	-	CASSISGGEQFF	TGTGCCAGTAGTATATCCGGAGGTGAGCAGTTCTTC
TRBV27	TRBD2	TRBJ2-6	-	CASSLSGTSGPLGANVLTF	TGTGCCAGCAGTTTATCCGGGACTAGCGGTCCCCTTGGGGCCAACGTCCTGACTTTC
TRBV27	-	TRBJ2-3	-	CASSFQGTDTQYF	TGTGCCAGCAGTTTCCAGGGCACAGATACGCAGTATTTT
TRBV7-9	-	TRBJ2-7	-	CASSLTSHLSYEQYF	TGTGCCAGCAGCTTAACCAGTCATCTCTCCTACGAGCAGTACTTC
TRBV7-3	TRBD1	TRBJ1-1	once	CASSGDRVEAFF	TGTGCCAGCAGCGGGGACAGGGTTGAAGCTTTCTTT
TRBV27	-	TRBJ2-7	once	CASSLRRASYEQYF	TGTGCCAGCAGTTTAAGGCGGGCGAGCTACGAGCAGTACTTC
TRBV7-3	-	TRBJ2-3	-	CASSLEGMSTDTQYF	TGTGCCAGCAGCCTGGAGGGTATGAGCACAGATACGCAGTATTTT
TRBV7-6	TRBD2	TRBJ2-1	once	CASSTTSGGYMEQFF	TGTGCCAGCAGTACTACTAGCGGGGGGTATATGGAGCAGTTCTTC
TRBV27	-	TRBJ1-2	-	CASSPLMERVYGYTF	TGTGCCAGCAGTCCATTGATGGAGAGGGTATATGGCTACACCTTC
TRBV7-6	TRBD1	TRBJ2-2	-	CASTLRRVGTGRDGELFF	TGTGCCAGCACCCTACGGAGGGTGGGGACAGGTCGGGACGGGGAGCTGTTTTTT
TRBV10-2	TRBD1	TRBJ2-5	-	CASSEPWTGGETQYF	TGCGCCAGCAGTGAGCCCTGGACAGGGGGTGAGACCCAGTACTTC
TRBV6-1	-	TRBJ2-1	once	CASSGTIFDNEQFF	TGTGCCAGCAGCGGGACAATATTTGACAATGAGCAGTTCTTC
TRBV21-1	-	TRBJ2-3	-	CASSNKGGASVGTDTQYF	TGTGCCAGCAGCAATAAAGGGGGGGCTAGCGTCGGCACAGATACGCAGTATTTT
TRBV27	-	TRBJ2-2	-	CASSSPPQGVGELFF	TGTGCCAGCAGTTCGCCGCCGCAGGGCGTCGGGGAGCTGTTTTTT
TRBV28	-	TRBJ1-1	once	CASSLMGSPLSTEAFF	TGTGCCAGCAGTTTGATGGGGTCACCCCTGAGCACTGAAGCTTTCTTT
TRBV6-5	TRBD2	TRBJ2-2	-	CASSYAGVGELFF	TGTGCCAGCAGTTATGCGGGGGTCGGGGAGCTGTTTTTT
TRBV19	-	TRBJ2-3	-	CASSIGLAGTDTQYF	TGTGCCAGTAGTATAGGCCTCGCAGGCACAGATACGCAGTATTTT
TRBV19	-	TRBJ2-7	-	CASSIDSSWAYEQYF	TGTGCCAGTAGTATAGACAGCTCCTGGGCCTACGAGCAGTACTTC
TRBV11-2	-	TRBJ2-2	-	CASSLGPNTGELFF	TGTGCCAGCAGCTTAGGACCGAACACCGGGGAGCTGTTTTTT
TRBV9	TRBD2	TRBJ2-3	-	CASSPGTSGGDTQYF	TGTGCCAGCAGCCCTGGGACTAGCGGGGGAGATACGCAGTATTTT
TRBV11-2	TRBD2	TRBJ2-7	-	CASSLALGTSGRYEQYF	TGTGCCAGCAGCTTAGCCTTGGGGACTAGCGGGAGATACGAGCAGTACTTC
TRBV27	TRBD1	TRBJ1-1	-	CASSTLQGGNTEAFF	TGTGCCAGCAGTACCCTACAGGGGGGGAACACTGAAGCTTTCTTT
TRBV5-1	-	TRBJ1-1	-	CASSLEGETEAFF	TGCGCCAGCAGCTTGGAGGGGGAGACTGAAGCTTTCTTT
TRBV13	-	TRBJ2-5	-	CASSLRVETQYF	TGTGCCAGCAGCTTACGCGTGGAGACCCAGTACTTC
TRBV10-1	TRBD2	TRBJ2-1	-	CASSDSGRDSYNEQFF	TGCGCCAGCAGTGATTCCGGGAGGGACTCCTACAATGAGCAGTTCTTC